These 11 T cell receptor beta chains were sequenced from one sample in a study of shared clonotypes between healthy human individuals. Positively selected for CCR7, the CD45RO-negative cells used as naive CD8 cells excluded terminally differentiated effector memory CD45RA+ cells. Sequencing was performed with immunoSEQ multiplex PCR; in TCRdb, only in-frame clones are kept and a portion is missing. The profile covers about 2 million clones, with roughly 95% appearing a single time and around 1% taken by the ten largest. Input material: naive CD8+ T cells sorted from blood. All receptors derive from a man aged 18 to 29 in good health.

The V call is TRBV6-5, the J call TRBJ2-5; D is possibly TRBD2 (6 bases). The J call is doubtful: the DNA matches TRBJ2-7 better. From germline, CDR1 is MNHEY and CDR2 SVGAGI. This CDR3 is built from 13 residues. The CDR3: CASTSGTDYEQYF. CDR3 DNA sequence: TGTGCCAGCACTTCCGGGACTGATTACGAGCAGTACTTC.

In regard to this clone: The same CDR3 can be traced to other DNA sequences in this sample. CDR3 residues: CASSQDRGNTGELFF. The CDR3 region has the DNA TGCGCCAGCAGCCAGGACAGGGGCAACACCGGGGAGCTGTTTTTT. This chain links TRBV4-3 with TRBJ2-2; 9 bases line up with TRBD1. Germline V gene data show CDR1 as LGHNA and CDR2 as YSLEER. Trimming removed 3 bases from V and 2 bases from J; junction bases left unmatched: 1. CDR3 length: 15 amino acids.

V is TRBV4-2 and J is TRBJ2-7; a weak D match, TRBD1 (6 bases). Trimming cost V 0 bases and J 1 base, with 13 bases left between them. Germline V CDR1 and CDR2: LGHNA, YNFKEQ. The CDR3 runs 16 residues. The CDR3 region has the DNA TGTGCCAGCAGCCAAGAGGAAGGACAGAGTTCCTACGAGCAGTACTTC. It is translated as CASSQEEGQSSYEQYF.

The sample holds one count of this clone. V is TRBV27 and J is TRBJ2-7; possibly TRBD1 or TRBD2 for D (6 bases each). The germline V gene has CDR1 MNHEY and CDR2 SMNVEV (reference sequence). This CDR3 contains 14 residues. Trimming removed 3 bases at V and 6 bases at J, with 15 bases between. The CDR3 protein is CASSLEGVPTEQYF. The CDR3 nucleotides are TGTGCCAGCAGTTTGGAGGGGGTACCTACCGAGCAGTACTTC.

The chain links TRBV9 to TRBJ1-4; TRBD1 is a possible D gene (6 bases). The germline V gene encodes CDR1 SGDLS and CDR2 YYNGEE. Between the trimmed V and J ends, which lost 4 bases and 0 bases, there was a span of 10 bases. CDR3 length: 15 residues. CDR3: CASSPWDTTNEKLFF. Here the CDR3 DNA reads TGTGCCAGCAGCCCCTGGGACACAACTAATGAAAAACTGTTTTTT.

This sequence joins TRBV10-3 and TRBJ2-3; D might be TRBD1 or TRBD2, each matching 6 bases. This CDR3 is built from 16 residues. The V end lost 0 bases, the J end lost 0 bases, and 10 bases lay between the germline ends. Germline-derived CDR1 and CDR2 are ENHRY and SYGVKD. The CDR3 region has the DNA TGTGCCATCAGTGAGTCGAAGGGGGGCAGCACAGATACGCAGTATTTT. Translating it yields CAISESKGGSTDTQYF.

The CDR3 is CASSPGDGGYHEQYF. Here the CDR3 DNA reads TGTGCCAGCTCACCGGGGGACGGGGGGTATCACGAGCAGTACTTC. The chain uses TRBV18 and TRBJ2-7, with 7 positions matching TRBD2. The CDR3 consists of 15 residues. Germline values: CDR1 KGHSH, CDR2 LQKENI. The ends lost 3 bases at V and 5 bases at J; junction bases unmatched: 10.

The V and J genes are TRBV6-4 and TRBJ2-1, with D possibly TRBD2 on 5 matching bases. This CDR3 contains 12 residues. From germline, CDR1 is MRHNA and CDR2 SNTAGT. V was clipped by 2 bases and J by 6 bases, with 5 bases between them. CDR3: CASSDEGNEQFF. The CDR3 DNA is TGTGCCAGCAGTGACGAGGGCAATGAGCAGTTCTTC.

The rearrangement links TRBV15 to TRBJ2-4; 7 nucleotides line up with TRBD1. Germline V gives CDR1 LNHNV, CDR2 YYDKDF (reference sequence). The CDR3 covers 15 residues. J gave up 8 bases and V 5 bases, and 12 bases lay outside the gene matches. CDR3 region: CATSLTPDREYIQYF. The CDR3, as DNA: TGTGCCACCAGCCTAACCCCCGACAGGGAATACATTCAGTACTTC.

CDR3 DNA sequence: TGTGCCAGCAGTCTAGGCGGCGACCGCTACGAGCAGTACTTC. Encoded protein: CASSLGGDRYEQYF. The chain has TRBV28 and TRBJ2-7; unclear D gene. The CDR3 sequence is 14 residues long. The V gene's germline CDR1 is MDHEN and CDR2 SYDVKM. V lost 5 bases and J 3 bases, leaving 14 bases between the germline ends.

The V and J genes are TRBV7-8 and TRBJ2-1; D remains unclear. The CDR3 is 13 amino acids. The V end was cut by 5 bases, the J end by 3 bases, with 8 bases between. Germline assignment: CDR1 SGHVS and CDR2 FQNEAQ. CDR3 sequence (DNA): TGTGCCAGCAGCCCTGAGCTCTACAATGAGCAGTTCTTC. As protein: CASSPELYNEQFF.